This TCR beta chain was identified in a study of CD8 T cells in Susac syndrome. The RNA input was roughly 0.45 to 1 ug, and it was reverse transcribed with random hexamers. TCRdb used MiXCR to reprocess the immunoSEQ multiplex PCR reads, holding one entry per CDR3 protein. Among about 150,000 distinct CDR3 sequences, 94% were seen once, and the ten largest hold around 0.21%. Treatment-naive patients with stable or active relapsing-remitting disease served as multiple sclerosis controls. The ends were cut back, 0 bases at V and 0 bases at J, with 13 bases in the middle. Germline assignment: CDR1 GTSNPN and CDR2 SVGIG (reference sequence). This CDR3 contains 16 residues.

The source is a human donor with multiple sclerosis. The V and J genes are TRBV30 and TRBJ2-3; D is perhaps TRBD2 (6 bases). The sequenced sample consisted of CD8+ T cells from PBMCs. The CDR3 protein is CAWSVGAGTSTDTQYF. The CDR3 DNA is TGTGCCTGGAGTGTAGGTGCAGGGACTAGCACAGATACGCAGTATTTT.